These 20 T cell receptor beta chains were all obtained from the same sample, sequenced in a study of control samples from healthy donors and cancer patients (dated by TCRdb to 2020 to 2021). Receptor libraries were prepared by the immunoSEQ multiplex PCR assay. TCRdb obtained this table from immuneACCESS and retained in-frame rearrangements with V and J assigned. These tables miss some clones; where compared with another copy, unresolved V genes account for less than half of the shortfall, and the remainder is unexplained. The sample data list around 150,000 clones, and approximately 90% of these were observed just once. More than 10% of the sample lies in the top ten. Sequenced sample: blood. These receptors came from a man aged 25 to 40 in good health.

The chain joins TRBV28 to TRBJ2-3; D gene unclear. The CDR3 is 14 residues long. The germline gives CDR1 MDHEN, CDR2 SYDVKM. Trimming left V 7 bases short and J 8 bases short, with 19 bases between. CDR3 loop: CASNSVDHWGTQYF. The CDR3 region has the DNA TGTGCCAGCAACTCGGTCGATCATTGGGGTACGCAGTATTTT.

This clone came up once. CDR3 bases: TGCGCCAGCAGCCAAGATAATAGGCGGGGCGGGGGGATTGCAGATACGCAGTATTTT. Translated, it gives CASSQDNRRGGGIADTQYF. This chain links TRBV4-1 with TRBJ2-3; 8 bases match TRBD2. Germline V gene lookup returns CDR1 MGHRA and CDR2 YSYEKL. The CDR3 is 19 residues long. Trimming at V came to 0 bases and at J to 4 bases, leaving 15 bases not matched to a gene.

This clone was recorded once. The V and J genes are TRBV12-3 or TRBV12-4 and TRBJ2-1; D gene ambiguous. The CDR3 runs to 12 residues. V lost 5 bases and J 11 bases, leaving 13 bases between the germline ends. CDR3: CASSEDLPQQFF. The CDR3 DNA follows: TGTGCCAGCAGTGAGGACCTTCCTCAGCAGTTCTTC.

V gene TRBV2 combines with J gene TRBJ1-5; possibly TRBD1 for D (5 bases). V was clipped by 5 bases and J by 1 base, with 6 bases between them. The CDR3 is made up of 13 amino acids. CDR1 and CDR2 (germline): SNHLY, FYNNEI. The CDR3: CASSPGSNQPQHF. In nucleotides, the CDR3 is TGTGCCAGCAGTCCAGGGAGCAATCAGCCCCAGCATTTT.

In its sample, this clone was seen once. V usage is TRBV24-1 and J usage is TRBJ2-2; D unresolved. Between the trimmed V and J ends, which lost 5 bases and 7 bases, there was a span of 4 bases. This CDR3 contains 11 residues. Germline-derived CDR1 and CDR2 are KGHDR and SFDVKD. The CDR3 region is CATSGLGELFF. CDR3 nucleotides: TGTGCCACCAGTGGTCTCGGGGAGCTGTTTTTT.

The J gene is TRBJ1-2, the V gene TRBV5-1, with TRBD1 matching 8 bases. V lost 1 base and J lost 6; bases outside the gene matches: 5. CDR3 size: 14 residues. The germline CDR1 and CDR2 sequences are SGHRS and YFSETQ. This chain's CDR3 is CASSLRGQENGYTF. The CDR3 DNA reads TGCGCCAGCAGCTTGCGGGGACAGGAAAATGGCTACACCTTC.

CDR3 in DNA: TGCGCCAGCAGCTTGTCCGGGGCGAGCTCCTATAATTCACCCCTCCACTTT. Its translation: CASSLSGASSYNSPLHF. The chain joins TRBV5-1 to TRBJ1-6; a weak D match, TRBD1 (5 bases). V was cut by 1 base and J by 0 bases, with 11 bases left in between. Germline V gene lookup returns CDR1 SGHRS and CDR2 YFSETQ. This CDR3 has 17 residues.

The chain is built from TRBV12-3 or TRBV12-4 and TRBJ2-2; D remains ambiguous. CDR3 length: 12 amino acids. Trimming shortened V by 4 bases and J by 8 bases, and 8 bases separated the two germline ends. DNA for the CDR3: TGTGCCAGCAGTTCCTCAGTTGGGGAGCTGTTTTTT. It is translated as CASSSSVGELFF.

This chain joins TRBV7-2 and TRBJ2-5; 9 bases are a match to TRBD1. Germline V gene lookup returns CDR1 SGHTA and CDR2 FQGNSA. V shed 1 base, J shed 5 bases, and the junction held 8 bases outside the gene matches. The length of the CDR3 is 16 residues. The CDR3: CASSLVPGQGGETQYF. The DNA for the CDR3 is TGTGCCAGCAGCTTAGTCCCGGGACAGGGTGGGGAGACCCAGTACTTC.

This clone was seen just once. V is TRBV19 and J is TRBJ2-3; 11 nucleotides match TRBD1. The germline CDR1 and CDR2 sequences are LNHDA and SQIVND (reference sequence). With 6 bases clipped from V and 5 bases from J, the junction kept 7 bases outside the gene matches. The CDR3 spans 15 residues. The CDR3 DNA reads TGTGCCAGTAGGATTGGACAGGGGGCAGGAGATACGCAGTATTTT. Translating it yields CASRIGQGAGDTQYF.

The rearrangement uses TRBV28 and TRBJ1-1; D gene unclear. Between the trimmed V and J ends, which lost 5 bases and 1 base, there was a span of 8 bases. The germline gives CDR1 MDHEN, CDR2 SYDVKM. The CDR3 has 13 residues. The CDR3 nucleotides are TGTGCCAGCAGTCCCGATCCGAACACTGAAGCTTTCTTT. It yields the protein CASSPDPNTEAFF.

The CDR3 here is CASSLDRGMNTEAFF. DNA of the CDR3: TGTGCCAGCAGTTTAGACAGGGGGATGAACACTGAAGCTTTCTTT. This chain uses TRBV27 with TRBJ1-1, with TRBD1 matching over 9 bases. The germline V gene encodes CDR1 MNHEY and CDR2 SMNVEV (reference sequence). V trimming: 2 bases; J trimming: 0 bases; junction bases outside the gene matches: 1. This CDR3 has 15 amino acids.

This clone was seen a few times. The chain joins TRBV7-9 to TRBJ1-2; weak D call: TRBD1 (5 bases). Germline CDR1 SEHNR, CDR2 FQNEAQ (reference sequence). The V and J ends lost 3 bases and 0 bases respectively, with 11 bases between them. The CDR3 has 15 residues. The CDR3 nucleotides are TGTGCCAGCAGCTTGGGGCTCGGCACTAACTATGGCTACACCTTC. Protein sequence: CASSLGLGTNYGYTF.

DNA of the CDR3: TGTGCCAGCTCCAGCAGGCAGGGGGTTCTTTTGAACACTGAAGCTTTCTTT. Protein sequence: CASSSRQGVLLNTEAFF. The chain recombines TRBV18 with TRBJ1-1; 7 nucleotides align to TRBD1. The J segment lost 0 bases and the V segment lost 6 bases, leaving 13 bases of the junction unmatched. From germline, CDR1 is KGHSH and CDR2 LQKENI. This CDR3 contains 17 residues.

The chain combines TRBV27 with TRBJ1-5; D gene ambiguous. The CDR3 is 14 amino acids. Germline-derived CDR1 and CDR2 are MNHEY and SMNVEV (reference sequence). V lost 6 bases and J 4 bases, leaving 13 bases between the germline ends. Written as DNA, the CDR3 is TGTGCCAGCAGGGCCGGCGGAGAGAATCAGCCCCAGCATTTT. Translated, it gives CASRAGGENQPQHF.

J is TRBJ2-7 and V is TRBV27, with a tentative D call TRBD1 (7 bases). The CDR3 is 14 amino acids. Germline CDR1 reads MNHEY; CDR2 reads SMNVEV (reference sequence). Trimming removed 8 bases at V and 0 bases at J, with 14 bases between. CDR3 bases: TGTGCCAGCCGGCGGGGACAGAGCTCCTACGAGCAGTACTTC. Encoded protein: CASRRGQSSYEQYF.

The V call is TRBV10-2, the J call TRBJ1-6; no clear D. Germline CDR1 and CDR2: WSHSY and SAAADI. The V end lost 3 bases, the J end lost 5 bases, and 14 bases lay between the germline ends. The CDR3 consists of 16 residues. CDR3 in DNA: TGCGCCAGCAGTGACATGGGCTGGTATAATAATTCACCCCTCCACTTT. It encodes CASSDMGWYNNSPLHF.

In its sample, this clone was seen once. This chain uses TRBV27 with TRBJ1-6; D unclear. Germline lookup yields CDR1 MNHEY and CDR2 SMNVEV (reference sequence). This CDR3 has 13 amino acids. V was trimmed by 5 bases and J by 9 bases, leaving 11 bases between them. The CDR3 protein is CASSLMVPSPLHF. DNA of the CDR3: TGTGCCAGCAGTCTTATGGTGCCTTCACCCCTCCACTTT.

This clone was observed a handful of times. The V and J genes are TRBV15 and TRBJ2-2; TRBD2 matches at 9 bases. The ends lost 3 bases at V and 3 bases at J; junction bases unmatched: 2. This CDR3 contains 15 residues. The germline V gene encodes CDR1 LNHNV and CDR2 YYDKDF (reference sequence). The CDR3 DNA is TGTGCCACCAGCAGGGGACTAGCCCACACCGGGGAGCTGTTTTTT. Its translation is CATSRGLAHTGELFF.

This clone has only a few counts. The J gene is TRBJ1-3, the V gene TRBV3-1 (or the pseudogene TRBV3-2), with TRBD1 identical over 8 bases. V lost 5 bases to trimming and J lost 4 bases; unmatched junction nucleotides: 4. The CDR3 is 14 amino acids. The germline V gene encodes CDR1 LGHDT and CDR2 YNNKEL (reference sequence). The CDR3, as DNA: TGTGCCAGCAGCGACTGGGACAGGGGAAACACCATATATTTT. The encoded protein is CASSDWDRGNTIYF.